The clone carrying this T cell receptor beta chain showed up just a few times. Its cognate antigen is unknown. This may be a read error: a much more frequent sequence differs by one nucleotide. These data are taken from a study of T cell repertoires in cytomegalovirus infection. Study in general: Used in the study were CMV epitopes, some recently identified and HLA-C-restricted, others well-studied and HLA-B-restricted. Indicated by public TCR beta signatures were CMV infection and matching HLA type.

TCRdb fed the reads into MiXCR, producing one record per CDR3 protein. This table holds roughly 920,000 distinct CDR3 sequences, more than 25% found once. The source material was cultured CD8+ T cells from PBMCs, sampled from culture after CMV antigen stimulation. The TCR sequence derives from a human donor in good health (CMV status not recorded). Some clones in this sample may be carry-over from other donors' samples.

CDR3 sequence: CAGSPDRDPYNEQFF. The CDR3 nucleotides read TGTGCCGGTAGTCCCGACAGGGACCCCTACAATGAGCAGTTCTTC. The chain joins TRBV19 to TRBJ2-1; TRBD1 agrees at 7 bases. Germline V gene sequence: CDR1 LNHDA, CDR2 SQIVND (reference sequence). The CDR3 sequence is 15 residues long.